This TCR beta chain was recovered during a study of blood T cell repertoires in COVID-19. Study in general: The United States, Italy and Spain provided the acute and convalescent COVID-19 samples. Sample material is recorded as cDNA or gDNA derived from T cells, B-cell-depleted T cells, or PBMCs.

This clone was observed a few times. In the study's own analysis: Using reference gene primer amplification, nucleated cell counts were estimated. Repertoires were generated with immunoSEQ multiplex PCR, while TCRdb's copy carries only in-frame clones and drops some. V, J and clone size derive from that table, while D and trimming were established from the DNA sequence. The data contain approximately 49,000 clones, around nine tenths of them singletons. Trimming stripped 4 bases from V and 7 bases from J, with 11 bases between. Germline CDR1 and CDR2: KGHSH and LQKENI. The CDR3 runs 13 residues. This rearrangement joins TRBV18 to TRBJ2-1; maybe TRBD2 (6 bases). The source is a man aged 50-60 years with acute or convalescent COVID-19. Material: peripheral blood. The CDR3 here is CASSQTRENEQFF. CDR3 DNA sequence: TGTGCCAGCTCACAAACTCGGGAGAATGAGCAGTTCTTC.